Following are 13 T cell receptor beta chains from one sample sequenced in a study of OX40 agonist ivuxolimab in advanced cancers. Library creation used the immunoSEQ multiplex PCR assay. TCRdb took this table from immuneACCESS and kept in-frame rearrangements with V and J called. Such tables lack part of the clones; where checked against another copy, unresolved V genes explain under half of the gap, and the rest is unexplained. The sample table records around 66,000 clones; roughly four fifths of these occur just once. The ten top clones hold around 4.5% of the sample. Sequences were derived from CD4+ or CD8+ T cells sorted from blood, sampled in a trial of the OX40 agonist ivuxolimab. All receptors come from an adult with an advanced solid tumor such as melanoma, head and neck, liver or kidney cancer.

A remark on this clone: This sample includes further DNA sequences coding for the same CDR3. The chain combines TRBV6-1 with TRBJ1-2; 7 bases agree with TRBD1. V lost 1 base and J lost 5; bases outside the gene matches: 1. Per the germline V gene, CDR1 is MNHNS and CDR2 is SASEGT. This CDR3 contains 13 residues. The CDR3 DNA reads TGTGCCAGCAGTGAAGGGACAGGTTATGGCTACACCTTC. This sequence encodes CASSEGTGYGYTF.

The chain has TRBV28 and TRBJ1-2; no clear D. From germline, CDR1 is MDHEN and CDR2 SYDVKM. Trimming stripped 7 bases from V and 1 base from J, with 16 bases between. CDR3 length: 15 residues. The CDR3 DNA sequence: TGTGCCAGCACCGTAACCGGGGATCATAACTATGGCTACACCTTC. Encoded protein: CASTVTGDHNYGYTF.

The V call is TRBV15, the J call TRBJ2-4; 7 bases are shared with TRBD1. Germline CDR1 reads LNHNV; CDR2 reads YYDKDF (reference sequence). Trimming at V came to 0 bases and at J to 14 bases, leaving 4 bases not matched to a gene. This CDR3 is built from 12 residues. CDR3 sequence (DNA): TGTGCCACCAGCAGAGACGACAGGGAGAAGTACTTC. As protein: CATSRDDREKYF.

In this sample, this clone turned up a few times. This chain joins TRBV2 and TRBJ2-1, with 7 bases fitting TRBD1. With V trimmed by 6 bases and J by 8 bases, 13 bases remained unmatched. CDR1 and CDR2 from the germline V gene are SNHLY and FYNNEI. The CDR3 is 15 residues long. As DNA, the CDR3 is TGTGCCAGCAGAATCGACAGGGCCCCTTCGGATGAGCAGTTCTTC. Translated, it gives CASRIDRAPSDEQFF.

This clone was seen only once. V is TRBV19 and J is TRBJ1-3; no reliable D call. Germline V gene lookup returns CDR1 LNHDA and CDR2 SQIVND (reference sequence). The CDR3 has 12 amino acids. The V and J ends lost 4 bases and 0 bases respectively, with 1 base between them. The CDR3 DNA reads as TGTGCCAGTAGTACCTCTGGAAACACCATATATTTT. This codes for CASSTSGNTIYF.

CDR3 nucleotide sequence: TGTGCCAGCAGTTATAACTCCCCAGGGGTTGGGCAGCCCCAGCATTTT. Encoded protein: CASSYNSPGVGQPQHF. The chain joins TRBV28 to TRBJ1-5; TRBD1 might be the D (6 bases). The CDR3 is 16 residues long. Between the trimmed V and J ends, which lost 4 bases and 7 bases, there was a span of 20 bases. CDR1 and CDR2 (germline): MDHEN, SYDVKM.

This clone was seen only once. This chain uses TRBV27 with TRBJ1-2; perhaps TRBD1 as D (6 bases). Germline V gives CDR1 MNHEY, CDR2 SMNVEV (reference sequence). The CDR3 runs to 14 residues. Trimming stripped 5 bases from V and 5 bases from J, with 15 bases between. In DNA, the CDR3 is TGTGCCAGCAGTCCCCCGGGGAGGGGGTATGGCTACACCTTC. Its protein is CASSPPGRGYGYTF.

The chain employs TRBV28 and TRBJ1-5, with unresolved D. Deletions cut 3 bases from V and 9 bases from J, with 9 bases between. Germline V gene sequence: CDR1 MDHEN, CDR2 SYDVKM. CDR3 length equals 12 residues. The CDR3 protein is CASSFRHGPQHF. In DNA form, the CDR3 reads TGTGCCAGCAGTTTCCGACACGGGCCCCAGCATTTT.

V is TRBV7-2 and J is TRBJ2-1; 9 bases align to TRBD1. The V segment lost 1 base and the J segment 12 bases; nucleotides outside the gene matches: 4. Looked up from germline, CDR1 is SGHTA and CDR2 is FQGNSA. This CDR3 region has 13 residues. CDR3 loop: CASSLGGQGSQFF. The CDR3 DNA reads as TGTGCCAGCAGCTTAGGCGGACAGGGGTCGCAGTTCTTC.

This chain joins TRBV4-1 and TRBJ2-7; no definite D call. The CDR3 contains 16 residues. The germline V gene has CDR1 MGHRA and CDR2 YSYEKL. V was shortened by 0 bases and J by 2 bases, with 14 bases between the two germline ends. In DNA form, the CDR3 reads TGCGCCAGCAGCCAAGAGGGCGGCAGATTGGCCTACGAGCAGTACTTC. Translated: CASSQEGGRLAYEQYF.

This chain joins TRBV7-9 and TRBJ1-4; D gene unclear. In germline, CDR1 is SEHNR, CDR2 FQNEAQ (reference sequence). V lost 0 bases, J lost 4 bases, and 18 bases lay in between. This CDR3 has 18 residues. For the CDR3, the DNA is TGTGCCAGCAGCTTAGCGACTCGGACCGGGTCCCTTAATGAAAAACTGTTTTTT. Translation gives CASSLATRTGSLNEKLFF.

This sequence joins TRBV19 and TRBJ1-5; no reliable D call. The CDR3 loop spans 14 amino acids. Germline CDR1 and CDR2: LNHDA and SQIVND (reference sequence). Trimming stripped 6 bases from V and 6 bases from J, with 15 bases between. DNA of the CDR3: TGTGCCAGTAGACTTTCAGGTAACGCTCAGCCCCAGCATTTT. It yields the protein CASRLSGNAQPQHF.

This clone was seen repeatedly, ten times or more. The chain recombines TRBV15 with TRBJ2-7; no definite D call. The CDR3 runs 13 residues. Germline values: CDR1 LNHNV, CDR2 YYDKDF (reference sequence). V was pared by 3 bases and J by 3 bases, with 9 bases between. The CDR3 DNA reads as TGTGCCACCAGCAGTCAGCCGGGCTACGAGCAGTACTTC. This gives the protein CATSSQPGYEQYF.